Listed below are T cell receptor beta chains from one sample, sequenced in a study of blood T cell repertoires in COVID-19. Measured with immunoSEQ multiplex PCR; TCRdb has only the in-frame clones, and not every one. The data hold approximately 52,000 clones, with approximately 90% observed a single time. The specimen sequenced was peripheral blood. Receptor source: a human donor with active COVID-19. The donor label of this sample is uncertain. CDR3s include the opening cysteine and the closing phenylalanine or tryptophan. The D gene is left open where the match is weak. Size values are once, few and many counts, or a class for expanded clones, and some rows have none.

TGTGCCAGCAGTTACCCGACTAGCGGGAATTACAATGAGCAGTTCTTC	CASSYPTSGNYNEQFF	TRBJ2-1	NA	TRBD2	TRBV6-5	16
TGTGCCAGCAGTTACGGGAGCGGCTACTATGGCTACACCTTC	CASSYGSGYYGYTF	TRBJ1-2	NA	NA	TRBV6-5	14
TGTGCCAGCAGCTCCTCGGGGGGCACGAACACCGGGGAGCTGTTTTTT	CASSSSGGTNTGELFF	TRBJ2-2	NA	NA	TRBV7-9	16
TGTGCTAGTGGTCCGGGACAGTCGTGGGAGACCCAGTACTTC	CASGPGQSWETQYF	TRBJ2-5	NA	TRBD1	TRBV12-5	14
TGTGCCAGCAGTCAGACAGGGGGCTCCCACAATGAGCAGTTCTTC	CASSQTGGSHNEQFF	TRBJ2-1	NA	TRBD1	TRBV6-4	15
TGTGCCACCAGTGGAAACAGCTTTCCCTATGGCTACACCTTC	CATSGNSFPYGYTF	TRBJ1-2	NA	NA	TRBV24-1	14
TGTGCCAGCAGCTTATCACGGACAGGGACCTCTGGAAACACCATATATTTT	CASSLSRTGTSGNTIYF	TRBJ1-3	few	TRBD1	TRBV7-9	17
TGTGCCAGCAGCCAAGGAGGCAGGGTCACCGGGGAGCTGTTTTTT	CASSQGGRVTGELFF	TRBJ2-2	NA	NA	TRBV3-1/TRBV3-2	15
TGCGCCAGCAGCTTGGACAGGGCGACAGGCGGGGGCTACACCTTC	CASSLDRATGGGYTF	TRBJ1-2	NA	NA	TRBV5-1	15
TGTGCCAGCAGCTTAACAGGGAAAGAGACCCAGTACTTC	CASSLTGKETQYF	TRBJ2-5	NA	NA	TRBV7-2	13
TGTGCCAGCAGCTTTTATTCCCGACAGGATGGCTACACCTTC	CASSFYSRQDGYTF	TRBJ1-2	NA	NA	TRBV5-8	14
TGCGCCAGCACGGCTCCGGGGGGTCGGGACCTTCTATCTGGGGCCAACGTCCTGACTTTC	CASTAPGGRDLLSGANVLTF	TRBJ2-6	NA	TRBD2	TRBV5-1	20
TGTGCCAGCAGCTCGTCCGGGACTGAATACAATGAGCAGTTCTTC	CASSSSGTEYNEQFF	TRBJ2-1	once	NA	TRBV7-9	15
TGCGCCAGCAGCTTGGAGGGAGCCAACTATGGCTACACCTTC	CASSLEGANYGYTF	TRBJ1-2	NA	NA	TRBV5-1	14
TGTGCCAGCAGTTTATTCCCGGGACAGGGAAGCACTGAAGCTTTCTTT	CASSLFPGQGSTEAFF	TRBJ1-1	NA	TRBD1	TRBV28	16
TGTGCCAGCACTCCCGACAACTACGAGCAGTACTTC	CASTPDNYEQYF	TRBJ2-7	NA	NA	TRBV6-5	12
TGTGCCAGCAGAACCGGGACTAGCGGGTATCCTGAGCAGTTCTTC	CASRTGTSGYPEQFF	TRBJ2-1	NA	TRBD2	TRBV28	15
TGCGCCAGCAGCTCCGGACAGGGAGGCACCGGGGAGCTGTTTTTT	CASSSGQGGTGELFF	TRBJ2-2	NA	TRBD1	TRBV5-1	15
TGTGCCAGCATCGAGGGGGCCTACACCGGGGAGCTGTTTTTT	CASIEGAYTGELFF	TRBJ2-2	NA	TRBD1	TRBV2	14
TGTGCCAGCAGCCCAGGGACAGGTTCCCTGAACACCGGGGAGCTGTTTTTT	CASSPGTGSLNTGELFF	TRBJ2-2	NA	TRBD1	TRBV5-6	17
TGTGCCAGCAGCTTGATGGACAGGGGGTACGAGCAGTACTTC	CASSLMDRGYEQYF	TRBJ2-7	NA	TRBD1	TRBV5-4	14
TGTGCCAGCAGTTCGGGGTACAGGGTGGCTGAAGCTTTCTTT	CASSSGYRVAEAFF	TRBJ1-1	NA	NA	TRBV6-5	14
TGTGCCACCAGCAGAGGAATCCAGGGCAATGAGCAGTTCTTC	CATSRGIQGNEQFF	TRBJ2-1	NA	NA	TRBV15	14
TGTGCCAGTAGTATGGGGGGGGATACGCAGTATTTT	CASSMGGDTQYF	TRBJ2-3	NA	TRBD2	TRBV19	12
TGTGCCAGCAGGCCAAGGGGGGAGACCCAGTACTTC	CASRPRGETQYF	TRBJ2-5	NA	NA	TRBV5-6	12
TGTGCCAGCAGTTCCGGGACAGGGTTGATAGTTGGCTACACCTTC	CASSSGTGLIVGYTF	TRBJ1-2	NA	TRBD1	TRBV28	15
TGTGCCACCGGGACTAGCAGGGACAATGAGCAGTTCTTC	CATGTSRDNEQFF	TRBJ2-1	NA	TRBD2	TRBV7-3	13
TGTGCCAGCAGTTTAACAGGAACCATGAACACTGAAGCTTTCTTT	CASSLTGTMNTEAFF	TRBJ1-1	NA	NA	TRBV27	15
TGTGCCAGCAGTGGGACAGGAGCGTATGGCTACACCTTC	CASSGTGAYGYTF	TRBJ1-2	once	TRBD1	TRBV27	13
TGTGCCAGCAGCCCCGGTGGGGGGAATCAGGGCACTGAAGCTTTCTTT	CASSPGGGNQGTEAFF	TRBJ1-1	NA	NA	TRBV7-2	16
TGTGCCAGCTCCGACAGCGGGCCAATCACAGATACGCAGTATTTT	CASSDSGPITDTQYF	TRBJ2-3	NA	NA	TRBV18	15
TGTGCCAGCAGCGCGCTAGCGGGATACAATGAGCAGTTCTTC	CASSALAGYNEQFF	TRBJ2-1	once	TRBD2	TRBV7-2	14
TGTGCCAGCACCACAACGTTTAGGGGCGGTGAGACCCAGTACTTC	CASTTTFRGGETQYF	TRBJ2-5	NA	NA	TRBV6-6	15
TGTGCCAGCTCACCACAGGGCAGGGGGCTTGGGACTGAAGCTTTCTTT	CASSPQGRGLGTEAFF	TRBJ1-1	NA	TRBD1	TRBV18	16
TGTGCCAGCAGTTGGGAGGGAGTAGAGAGACGAAACACCATATATTTT	CASSWEGVERRNTIYF	TRBJ1-3	NA	NA	TRBV5-6	16
TGTGCCAGCTCTCTCAGCTCTGGGGCCAACGTCCTGACTTTC	CASSLSSGANVLTF	TRBJ2-6	NA	NA	TRBV2	14
TGCAGCGTTGCAACAGGAGTAAATCAGCCCCAGCATTTT	CSVATGVNQPQHF	TRBJ1-5	NA	NA	TRBV29-1	13
TGTGCCAGCAGCTTAGGCCAGCGGGAGGGCAATGAGCAGTTCTTC	CASSLGQREGNEQFF	TRBJ2-1	NA	TRBD2	TRBV7-3	15
TGTGCCAGCAGCCCTTATCGGACAGGGGAAGGCTACACCTTC	CASSPYRTGEGYTF	TRBJ1-2	NA	TRBD1	TRBV14	14
TGTGCCAGCAGCGTAGGGAGGGGTCCAGTGGAAAAACTGTTTTTT	CASSVGRGPVEKLFF	TRBJ1-4	NA	NA	TRBV9	15
TGTGCCAGCAGCTTCTTCGGACTAGCGGGAGGGGACGAGCAGTACTTC	CASSFFGLAGGDEQYF	TRBJ2-7	NA	TRBD2	TRBV5-6	16
TGTGCCAGCAGCTTAGTGGCGGGTAACACTGAAGCTTTCTTT	CASSLVAGNTEAFF	TRBJ1-1	once	NA	TRBV7-9	14
TGTGCCAGCAGTTTTGGGGACAGGGGCTACAATGAGCAGTTCTTC	CASSFGDRGYNEQFF	TRBJ2-1	once	TRBD1	TRBV6-5	15
TGTGCCAGCAGTTCCACAGGGGGTGCCTACGAGCAGTACTTC	CASSSTGGAYEQYF	TRBJ2-7	NA	TRBD1	TRBV28	14
TGTGCCAGCAGTGCTGCAGCTAGCGGAACCTACGAGCAGTACTTC	CASSAAASGTYEQYF	TRBJ2-7	NA	TRBD2	TRBV2	15
TGTGCCAGCAGTTTACTGGGGGGACCGTTCCCCAACTATGGCTACACCTTC	CASSLLGGPFPNYGYTF	TRBJ1-2	NA	NA	TRBV27	17
TGTGCCAGCAGCGCCGACAGGGCCAGAACTAATGAAAAACTGTTTTTT	CASSADRARTNEKLFF	TRBJ1-4	once	TRBD1	TRBV5-6	16
TGTGCCAGCCGAGCGGGAGGGCAAAATGAGCAGTTCTTC	CASRAGGQNEQFF	TRBJ2-1	NA	TRBD2	TRBV6-5	13
TGTGCCAGCAGTTCACCGGGACAGGGACAACACGAGCAGTACTTC	CASSSPGQGQHEQYF	TRBJ2-7	NA	TRBD1	TRBV27	15
TGTGCCAGCAGCGCGCGGGCCTACACCGGGGAGCTGTTTTTT	CASSARAYTGELFF	TRBJ2-2	NA	NA	TRBV7-3	14
TGCGCCAGCAGCCAAGAGGGGCAGATCCGAAACACCATATATTTT	CASSQEGQIRNTIYF	TRBJ1-3	NA	NA	TRBV4-3	15
TGTGCCAGCAGTTTCCGACAGTCCCAAGAGACCCAGTACTTC	CASSFRQSQETQYF	TRBJ2-5	NA	NA	TRBV27	14